These 5 T cell receptor beta chains were sequenced from one sample in a study of control samples from healthy donors and cancer patients. The table came from immunoSEQ multiplex PCR; TCRdb's copy has only in-frame clones and leaves some out. The sample has fewer than 110,000 clones; more than 85% are singletons. Sequencing was done on a sample of blood. These receptors were taken from a man in his thirties or forties in good health.

The chain employs TRBV5-4 and TRBJ2-1, with D unclear. V lost 1 base, J lost 4 bases, and 6 bases lay in between. The CDR3 loop spans 13 amino acids. CDR1 is SGHNT, CDR2 YYREEE, per germline (reference sequence). CDR3 amino acids: CASSLSSYNEQFF. CDR3 sequence (DNA): TGTGCCAGCAGCTTGTCCTCGTACAATGAGCAGTTCTTC.

The V call is TRBV2, the J call TRBJ1-5, with TRBD1 identical over 10 bases. This CDR3 spans 15 amino acids. J lost 1 base, V lost 6 bases, and 3 bases had no gene match. The germline V gene encodes CDR1 SNHLY and CDR2 FYNNEI. The CDR3 region is CASSAGQGSNQPQHF. For the CDR3, the DNA is TGTGCCAGCAGCGCGGGACAGGGGAGCAATCAGCCCCAGCATTTT.

The CDR3 bases are TGTGCCAGCAGCTTGGCCAAGTTTCAGGGAATACGAGAGACCCAGTACTTC. It is translated as CASSLAKFQGIRETQYF. The rearrangement links TRBV5-6 to TRBJ2-5; weak D call: TRBD1 (5 bases). This CDR3 region has 17 residues. Germline CDR1 is SGHDT and CDR2 is YYEEEE. V lost 0 bases to trimming and J lost 4 bases, with 19 bases between them.

This clone was observed a single time. This rearrangement joins TRBV5-4 to TRBJ1-3; maybe TRBD1 (6 bases). The CDR3 spans 15 residues. The V gene lost 2 bases and the J gene lost 4 bases, with 13 bases spanning the gap. Germline V gene sequence: CDR1 SGHNT, CDR2 YYREEE (reference sequence). CDR3: CASSLWAQGGNTIYF. The CDR3 region has the DNA TGTGCCAGCAGCTTATGGGCCCAGGGGGGAAACACCATATATTTT.

This chain's CDR3 is CASSDTGELFF. The CDR3 DNA reads TGCGCCAGCAGCGACACCGGGGAGCTGTTTTTT. The V call is TRBV5-1, the J call TRBJ2-2; no clear D gene. Deletions cut 4 bases from V and 3 bases from J, with 1 base between. Germline values: CDR1 SGHRS, CDR2 YFSETQ. The CDR3 is 11 residues long.